The clone carrying this T cell receptor beta chain appeared a few times. Its antigen is undetermined. The data were taken from a study of T-cell reconstitution after alpha-beta-depleted transplantation in children. Notes on the study in general: Newly produced T cells mostly provided counts and TCRbeta diversity after one year, as hyperexpanded clones declined. After transplant, high TCRbeta diversity at day 60 in some patients arose from surviving recipient T cells and thymic progenitors. Reportedly, roughly two months post-transplant, alpha-beta T cells arose from several hundred expanded graft clones.

A TCRbeta library incorporating unique molecular identifiers was prepared. TCRdb re-called the PCR reads through MiXCR, storing one row per CDR3 protein. The profile covers roughly 100,000 distinct CDR3 sequences, with 5% to 6% appearing a single time and roughly 5.5% taken by the ten largest. This CDR3 region has 20 residues. V dropped 5 bases and J dropped 2 bases, with 29 bases sitting between them. Germline V CDR1 and CDR2: MNHEY, SMNVEV (reference sequence). This chain uses TRBV27 with TRBJ2-3; perhaps TRBD2 as D (6 bases). Sequences were derived from PBMCs, mostly from graft donor cells, sampled 60 days after TCRalphabeta/CD19-depleted stem cell transplant. The TCR was taken from a female patient aged 2 to 10 who had a stem cell transplant for Fanconi anemia, so the T cells may come from the graft donor. The CDR3 spells CASSPMRRGLRLSFTDTQYF. The DNA for the CDR3 is TGTGCCAGCAGTCCCATGCGGCGCGGACTAAGACTTTCATTCACAGATACGCAGTATTTT.